These 22 T cell receptor beta chains were sequenced from one sample in a study of blood T cell repertoires in COVID-19. Data came from immunoSEQ multiplex PCR; TCRdb stores just in-frame clones and leaves some out. The data show fewer than 350,000 clones, with around 85% seen just once and 2.1% held by the top ten. Sequenced material: peripheral blood. These receptors originate from a woman aged 30 to 39 who had recovered from COVID-19.

This clone occurred once. This sequence joins TRBV5-4 and TRBJ2-1, with 11 bases lining up with TRBD2. Unmatched junction bases numbered 7, after V lost 5 bases and J lost 3 bases. The CDR3 totals 16 residues. Germline CDR1 reads SGHNT; CDR2 reads YYREEE (reference sequence). The CDR3 protein is CASSWSLAGVYNEQFF. Written as DNA, the CDR3 is TGTGCCAGCAGTTGGTCACTAGCGGGAGTCTACAATGAGCAGTTCTTC.

The gene calls are TRBV4-3 and TRBJ2-7; 7 nucleotides agree with TRBD2. After removal of 2 bases from V and 4 bases from J, the junction contained 11 bases not matched to a gene. This CDR3 contains 16 residues. The germline V gene encodes CDR1 LGHNA and CDR2 YSLEER. The chain's CDR3 is CASSQKLGAGIYEQYF. For the CDR3, the DNA is TGCGCCAGCAGCCAAAAGTTAGGAGCGGGGATATACGAGCAGTACTTC.

This chain connects TRBV5-1 to TRBJ1-6; TRBD1 agrees at 8 bases. The CDR3 has 16 residues. The germline gives CDR1 SGHRS, CDR2 YFSETQ. J was trimmed by 7 bases and V by 4 bases; bases with no gene match: 10. Here the CDR3 DNA reads TGCGCCAGCAGCGCGACCTCGGACAGGGCAAATTCACCCCTCCACTTT. It translates to CASSATSDRANSPLHF.

This chain connects TRBV5-1 to TRBJ2-7; 8 bases align to TRBD1. V lost 3 bases, J lost 3 bases, and 8 bases stayed unmatched. Germline V gene data show CDR1 as SGHRS and CDR2 as YFSETQ. There are 15 residues in the CDR3. The CDR3 loop reads CASSSPDRVGYEQYF. DNA for the CDR3: TGCGCCAGCAGCTCGCCGGACAGGGTGGGCTACGAGCAGTACTTC.

In this sample, this clone turned up once. In nucleotides, the CDR3 is TGCGCCAGCAGCCATTCATCCGGGACTCCTCAGTTCTTC. Translated, it gives CASSHSSGTPQFF. J is TRBJ2-1 and V is TRBV4-1; maybe TRBD2 (6 bases). V was trimmed by 3 bases and J by 13 bases, leaving 16 bases between them. CDR1 and CDR2 (germline): MGHRA, YSYEKL. CDR3 length equals 13 residues.

This chain joins TRBV11-2 and TRBJ2-7; TRBD1 matches at 7 bases. CDR1 SGHAT and CDR2 FQNNGV come from the germline V gene. This CDR3 has 14 amino acids. The J segment lost 6 bases and the V segment lost 3 bases, leaving 8 bases of the junction unmatched. CDR3 region: CASSFRDSLSEQYF. CDR3 in DNA: TGTGCCAGCAGCTTCCGGGACAGTCTCTCCGAGCAGTACTTC. The whole variable domain, remainder taken from reference TRBV11-2 and TRBJ2-7, is EAGVAQSPRYKIIEKRQSVAFWCNPISGHATLYWYQQILGQGPKLLIQFQNNGVVDDSQLPKDRFSAERLKGVDSTLKIQPAKLEDSAVYLCASSFRDSLSEQYFGPGTRLTVT.

As concerns this clone: Other nucleotide sequences in the sample specify the same CDR3. The chain combines TRBV4-3 with TRBJ2-7, with 10 bases lining up with TRBD1. The CDR3 contains 15 residues. After removal of 1 base from V and 0 bases from J, the junction contained 0 bases not matched to a gene. CDR1 and CDR2 (germline): LGHNA, YSLEER. CDR3 DNA sequence: TGCGCCAGCAGCCAAGGGACAGGGGGCTCCTACGAGCAGTACTTC. Translating gives CASSQGTGGSYEQYF.

Here the CDR3 reads CASSPRSGDYEQYF. Written as DNA, the CDR3 is TGTGCCAGCTCACCTAGGTCAGGGGACTACGAGCAGTACTTC. V usage is TRBV18 and J usage is TRBJ2-7, with D possibly being TRBD1 (6 bases). Germline CDR1 reads KGHSH; CDR2 reads LQKENI. V was cut by 3 bases and J by 3 bases, with 12 bases left in between. This CDR3 contains 14 residues.

The J gene is TRBJ2-3, the V gene TRBV6-2 or TRBV6-3, with TRBD1 matching 10 bases. Trimming took 5 bases from V and 6 from J; bases not matched to a gene: 5. The germline gives CDR1 MNHEY, CDR2 SVGEGT. CDR3 length equals 14 residues. CDR3: CASSQDRGRDTQYF. CDR3 nucleotides: TGTGCCAGCAGTCAAGACAGGGGGCGGGATACGCAGTATTTT.

The CDR3 region has the DNA TGTGCCAGCAGCGTCGAACAGGGTGGGGCTCTCCACTTT. Protein sequence: CASSVEQGGALHF. J is TRBJ1-6 and V is TRBV7-2, with D tentatively TRBD1 (6 bases). Trimming stripped 5 bases from V and 16 bases from J, with 18 bases between. Per the germline V gene, CDR1 is SGHTA and CDR2 is FQGNSA. This CDR3 comprises 13 residues.

The chain uses TRBV7-2 and TRBJ1-1, with D unresolved. The CDR3 extends over 15 amino acids. The V end lost 0 bases, the J end lost 4 bases, and 12 bases lay between the germline ends. Germline V lookup: CDR1 SGHTA, CDR2 FQGNSA. This CDR3 is CASSLAGTAPTEAFF. For the CDR3, the DNA is TGTGCCAGCAGCTTAGCTGGAACAGCCCCCACTGAAGCTTTCTTT.

The CDR3 nucleotides read TGTGCCAGCAGCTTTTCCGACAGGGAGTCTAATCCCCAGCATTTT. It yields the protein CASSFSDRESNPQHF. The chain has TRBV5-8 and TRBJ1-5; 7 bases are a match to TRBD1. J gave up 10 bases and V 2 bases, and 12 bases lay outside the gene matches. This CDR3 has 15 residues. Germline V gives CDR1 SGHTS, CDR2 YDEGEE.

This chain joins TRBV19 and TRBJ2-1, with D perhaps TRBD2 (6 bases). Germline assignment: CDR1 LNHDA and CDR2 SQIVND (reference sequence). V lost 2 bases and J lost 7, with 18 bases in between. The CDR3 covers 16 residues. CDR3 sequence: CASSIIPGGVTNEQFF. The DNA for the CDR3 is TGTGCCAGTAGTATAATACCAGGCGGGGTGACGAATGAGCAGTTCTTC.

This chain links TRBV11-2 with TRBJ2-6; no reliable D call. This CDR3 is 14 amino acids long. Germline V CDR1 and CDR2: SGHAT, FQNNGV. V was clipped by 2 bases and J by 1 base, with 3 bases between them. The CDR3 DNA follows: TGTGCCAGCAGCTTACTGTCTGGGGCCAACGTCCTGACTTTC. Protein sequence: CASSLLSGANVLTF.

This chain connects TRBV29-1 to TRBJ2-1; possibly TRBD1 for D (5 bases). Trimming removed 5 bases from V and 2 bases from J, with 13 bases in between. The germline V gene encodes CDR1 SQVTM and CDR2 ANQGSEA. The CDR3 consists of 14 residues. The CDR3 DNA reads TGCAGCGTTAGGGGTGCGGTAGCCTACAATGAGCAGTTCTTC. Its protein is CSVRGAVAYNEQFF.

The V gene is TRBV9, the J gene TRBJ1-6; D perhaps matches TRBD1 (6 bases). V was trimmed by 3 bases and J by 0 bases, leaving 13 bases between them. Germline CDR1 SGDLS, CDR2 YYNGEE. The CDR3 has 17 residues. As DNA, the CDR3 is TGTGCCAGCAGCGGATTCCAGACAGGCTCCTATAATTCACCCCTCCACTTT. It is translated as CASSGFQTGSYNSPLHF.

V is TRBV27 and J is TRBJ2-7; D is uncertain. Germline CDR1 MNHEY, CDR2 SMNVEV (reference sequence). The CDR3 is made up of 15 amino acids. The germline V and J ends were trimmed by 0 bases and 1 base, with 10 bases remaining between them. This CDR3 reads CASSLSLSPSYEQYF. The CDR3 DNA reads TGTGCCAGCAGTTTATCGCTGAGCCCTTCCTACGAGCAGTACTTC.

The chain couples TRBV12-5 to TRBJ2-7; D gene ambiguous. The CDR3 totals 12 residues. V lost 5 bases, J lost 9 bases, and 14 bases lay in between. CDR1 is LGHNT, CDR2 FRNRAP, per germline. CDR3 sequence: CASGPDGQVQYF. In DNA, the CDR3 is TGTGCTAGTGGTCCGGATGGCCAGGTGCAGTACTTC. Supplemented by reference TRBV12-5 and TRBJ2-7, the full variable domain reads DARVTQTPRHKVTEMGQEVTMRCQPILGHNTVFWYRQTMMQGLELLAYFRNRAPLDDSGMPKDRFSAEMPDATLATLKIQPSEPRDSAVYFCASGPDGQVQYFGPGTRLTVT.

This clone was counted once. The V and J genes are TRBV9 and TRBJ2-1; a weak D match, TRBD1 (5 bases). The germline V gene encodes CDR1 SGDLS and CDR2 YYNGEE. There are 15 residues in the CDR3. V was pared by 1 base and J by 0 bases, with 8 bases between. The chain's CDR3 is CASSVPGHSYNEQFF. CDR3 DNA: TGTGCCAGCAGCGTACCCGGACACTCCTACAATGAGCAGTTCTTC.

This sequence joins TRBV19 and TRBJ2-7; no clear D. V lost 5 bases to trimming and J lost 2 bases, with 13 bases between them. The CDR3 sequence is 14 residues long. Germline-derived CDR1 and CDR2 are LNHDA and SQIVND (reference sequence). CDR3: CASSGPLFPYEQYF. The DNA for the CDR3 is TGTGCCAGTAGTGGGCCCCTGTTCCCCTACGAGCAGTACTTC.

For this clone: This sample also contains other DNA sequences that code for the same CDR3. The chain carries TRBV24-1 and TRBJ2-2; possible D gene TRBD1, 6 bases. Trimming pared 7 bases from V and 1 base from J, leaving 9 bases between. The CDR3 runs 14 residues. CDR1 and CDR2 from the germline V gene are KGHDR and SFDVKD. Here the CDR3 DNA reads TGTGCCACCAGCCCGGGACAGAACACCGGGGAGCTGTTTTTT. Its translation: CATSPGQNTGELFF.

This chain uses TRBV5-1 with TRBJ1-1; D is possibly TRBD1 (5 bases). Trimming cost V 0 bases and J 5 bases, with 11 bases left between them. This CDR3 is 14 amino acids long. Per the germline V gene, CDR1 is SGHRS and CDR2 is YFSETQ. The CDR3 spells CASSLVAGRTEAFF. The CDR3 nucleotides read TGCGCCAGCAGCTTGGTTGCAGGGCGGACTGAAGCTTTCTTT.